These 24 T cell receptor beta chains were all obtained from the same sample, sequenced in a study of T-cell memory formation after mild COVID-19. Via MiXCR, TCRdb re-called the 5' RACE reads, giving one row per CDR3 protein. The sample holds approximately 410,000 distinct CDR3 sequences, about a quarter seen once. The sequencing input was PBMCs or a T cell subset sorted from them (not recorded which). The source is an adult woman who had mild COVID-19 (a few samples of this study predate the infection). Cell type and time point are not known.

This clonotype was seen only a few times. The gene calls are TRBV6-6 and TRBJ2-5; 9 nucleotides match TRBD2. With 4 bases clipped from V and 3 bases from J, the junction kept 3 bases outside the gene matches. The CDR3 contains 14 residues. Germline CDR1 is MNHNY and CDR2 is SVGAGI (reference sequence). The DNA of the CDR3 is TGTGCCAGCAGTTTGGGACTAGCCAAAGAGACCCAGTACTTC. Its protein product is CASSLGLAKETQYF.

The chain combines TRBV27 with TRBJ1-2; 8 nucleotides match TRBD1. CDR3 length equals 13 residues. The trim removed 6 bases at V and 6 bases at J, leaving 6 bases unmatched. Germline CDR1 MNHEY, CDR2 SMNVEV (reference sequence). This CDR3 reads CASRPKGQDGYTF. In DNA form, the CDR3 reads TGTGCCAGCAGACCTAAGGGACAGGATGGCTACACCTTC.

The table lists this clonotype with a few counts. The chain combines TRBV6-2 or TRBV6-3 with TRBJ2-1; 9 bases are shared with TRBD1. CDR3 length: 15 amino acids. Trimming at V came to 2 bases and at J to 1 base, leaving 0 bases not matched to a gene. Germline V gene data show CDR1 as MNHEY and CDR2 as SVGEGT. CDR3: CASSYGQGSYNEQFF. DNA of the CDR3: TGTGCCAGCAGTTACGGACAGGGGTCCTACAATGAGCAGTTCTTC.

The table lists this clonotype with many counts. The chain carries TRBV29-1 and TRBJ2-2; 8 bases agree with TRBD1. Unmatched junction bases numbered 4, after V lost 0 bases and J lost 4 bases. This CDR3 contains 15 residues. Germline V gene lookup returns CDR1 SQVTM and CDR2 ANQGSEA. CDR3 in amino acids: CSVEDETGATGELFF. CDR3 bases: TGCAGCGTTGAAGATGAGACAGGGGCCACCGGGGAGCTGTTTTTT.

This clonotype was observed a few times. The rearrangement uses TRBV6-6 and TRBJ2-3, with D hard to call. Germline V gene sequence: CDR1 MNHNY, CDR2 SVGAGI (reference sequence). V gave up 0 bases and J gave up 0 bases, with 19 bases separating them. The CDR3 length is 19 residues. CDR3 DNA sequence: TGTGCCAGCAGTTACTCGGAGTGGGTGGGTGGGTTTAGCACAGATACGCAGTATTTT. Translated, it gives CASSYSEWVGGFSTDTQYF.

This clonotype was picked up many times. The chain uses TRBV7-9 and TRBJ2-1, with 7 nucleotides matching TRBD2. The germline V gene encodes CDR1 SEHNR and CDR2 FQNEAQ (reference sequence). After removal of 8 bases from V and 14 bases from J, the junction contained 15 bases not matched to a gene. The CDR3 loop spans 13 amino acids. The CDR3 DNA follows: TGTGCCAGCGGAACCGAGACGAGTCGGGAGGAGTTCTTC. It specifies CASGTETSREEFF. The whole variable domain, filled in from reference TRBV7-9 and TRBJ2-1, reads DTGVSQNPRHKITKRGQNVTFRCDPISEHNRLYWYRQTLGQGPEFLTYFQNEAQLEKSRLLSDRFSAERPKGSFSTLEIQRTEQGDSAMYLCASGTETSREEFFGPGTRLTVL.

This clonotype has a handful of counts. This rearrangement joins TRBV11-3 to TRBJ2-2; TRBD1 matches at 10 bases. The germline CDR1 and CDR2 sequences are SGHNT and YENEEA. The CDR3 extends over 15 amino acids. With V trimmed by 5 bases and J by 6 bases, 6 bases remained unmatched. CDR3 DNA sequence: TGTGCCAGCAGCGGGCGACAGGGGGCCGCCGGGGAGCTGTTTTTT. Translated, it gives CASSGRQGAAGELFF.

This clonotype was detected ten times or more. Written as DNA, the CDR3 is TGTGCCAGCAGTTTTGGGGACAGGGATCAGCCCCAGCATTTT. Protein: CASSFGDRDQPQHF. The chain uses TRBV12-3 or TRBV12-4 and TRBJ1-5; 9 positions agree with TRBD1. CDR3 length: 14 residues. V trimming: 3 bases; J trimming: 5 bases; junction bases outside the gene matches: 2.

There are a few counts of this clonotype. This chain connects TRBV12-3 or TRBV12-4 to TRBJ2-3; unclear D gene. Between the trimmed V and J ends, which lost 7 bases and 0 bases, there was a span of 14 bases. The CDR3 length is 15 residues. The CDR3 reads CASKELTLSTDTQYF. CDR3 sequence (DNA): TGTGCCAGCAAGGAACTAACTCTTAGCACAGATACGCAGTATTTT.

This chain joins TRBV7-3 and TRBJ2-2; 10 nucleotides line up with TRBD2. Unmatched junction bases numbered 2, after V lost 2 bases and J lost 5 bases. The CDR3 covers 15 residues. From germline, CDR1 is SGHTA and CDR2 FQGTGA. Here the CDR3 DNA reads TGTGCCAGCAGCTTATCTAGCGGGAGAACCGGGGAGCTGTTTTTT. As protein: CASSLSSGRTGELFF.

V and J are TRBV6-5 and TRBJ1-1, with 11 bases identical to TRBD1. The CDR3 length is 16 residues. V shed 0 bases, J shed 10 bases, and the junction held 10 bases outside the gene matches. Germline V gene sequence: CDR1 MNHEY, CDR2 SVGAGI. This CDR3 is CASSYSWTGGGFGAFF. CDR3 coding DNA: TGTGCCAGCAGTTACTCATGGACAGGGGGCGGTTTCGGAGCTTTCTTT.

As to this clonotype: It may be a read error: a sequence one base away is much more abundant. The conserved final phenylalanine or tryptophan is absent from the CDR3, which likely points to a read error. The chain links TRBV5-1 to TRBJ2-7, with TRBD1 matching 8 bases. Germline V gene data show CDR1 as SGHRS and CDR2 as YFSETQ. With V trimmed by 1 base and J by 5 bases, 8 bases remained unmatched. This CDR3 spans 15 amino acids. The CDR3 reads CASSLYGDRSNEQYS. CDR3 DNA: TGCGCCAGCAGCTTGTACGGGGACAGGAGCAACGAGCAGTACTCC.

The chain is built from TRBV3-1 and TRBJ2-3; no clear D gene. CDR1 and CDR2 (germline): LGHDT, YNNKEL (reference sequence). V was clipped by 0 bases and J by 2 bases, with 6 bases between them. The CDR3 extends over 14 amino acids. CDR3 sequence reads: CASSQELATDTQYF. In DNA form, the CDR3 reads TGTGCCAGCAGCCAAGAGTTAGCCACAGATACGCAGTATTTT.

The CDR3 DNA reads TGCAGTGCTAGAGAGGACAACAGGAACACTGAAGCTTTCTTT. Its translation is CSAREDNRNTEAFF. This chain links TRBV20-1 with TRBJ1-1; a weak D match, TRBD1 (5 bases). Trimming stripped 0 bases from V and 1 base from J, with 9 bases between. CDR1 and CDR2 (germline): DFQATT, SNEGSKA (reference sequence). This CDR3 is 14 amino acids long.

The genes are TRBV12-3 or TRBV12-4 and TRBJ2-7; tentatively, D is TRBD1 (6 bases). V was trimmed by 9 bases and J by 6 bases, leaving 24 bases between them. The CDR3 runs 15 residues. The CDR3 spells CASADPGQEGGEQYF. CDR3 DNA: TGTGCCAGTGCAGACCCGGGCCAAGAAGGGGGCGAGCAGTACTTC.

This clonotype was detected once. The chain carries TRBV30 and TRBJ2-7; D possibly matches TRBD1 or TRBD2 (6 bases each). This CDR3 contains 16 residues. Between the trimmed V and J ends, which lost 0 bases and 2 bases, there was a span of 17 bases. Germline V lookup: CDR1 GTSNPN, CDR2 SVGIG (reference sequence). CDR3 coding DNA: TGTGCCTGGAGTGTACAGGGACCGCGGGGTGCCTACGAGCAGTACTTC. This sequence encodes CAWSVQGPRGAYEQYF.

This clonotype was seen more than once but under ten times. The chain uses TRBV7-3 and TRBJ2-3, with D perhaps given as TRBD1 or TRBD2 (7 bases each). Germline loops: CDR1 SGHTA, CDR2 FQGTGA. V lost 7 bases and J 5 bases, leaving 16 bases between the germline ends. This CDR3 contains 14 residues. The CDR3 nucleotides read TGTGCCAGCACCAGGGGGGGGCCTGAAGATACGCAGTATTTT. Protein: CASTRGGPEDTQYF.

This clonotype was picked up a small number of times. The V call is TRBV18, the J call TRBJ1-6, with TRBD1 matching 7 bases. With 3 bases clipped from V and 7 bases from J, the junction kept 6 bases outside the gene matches. The CDR3 spans 15 residues. Germline CDR1 is KGHSH and CDR2 is LQKENI. CDR3 region: CASSPSQGPNSPLHF. Here the CDR3 DNA reads TGTGCCAGCTCACCGTCACAGGGGCCGAATTCACCCCTCCACTTT. Full variable domain (remainder filled in from reference TRBV18 and TRBJ1-6): NAGVMQNPRHLVRRRGQEARLRCSPMKGHSHVYWYRQLPEEGLKFMVYLQKENIIDESGMPKERFSAEFPKEGPSILRIQQVVRGDSAAYFCASSPSQGPNSPLHFGNGTRLTVT.

The table lists this clonotype with a few counts. The chain is built from TRBV7-8 and TRBJ1-5; D uncertain. CDR3 length: 16 amino acids. Germline lookup yields CDR1 SGHVS and CDR2 FQNEAQ. Deletions cut 3 bases from V and 0 bases from J, with 12 bases between. CDR3 residues: CASSFLDGYSNQPQHF. DNA for the CDR3: TGTGCCAGCAGCTTTCTGGACGGGTATAGCAATCAGCCCCAGCATTTT.

The J gene is TRBJ1-5, the V gene TRBV7-9; TRBD1 is a possible D gene (6 bases). The CDR3 consists of 13 residues. Germline loops: CDR1 SEHNR, CDR2 FQNEAQ (reference sequence). V gave up 6 bases and J gave up 7 bases, with 13 bases separating them. CDR3 amino acids: CASSYTGMQPQHF. As DNA, the CDR3 is TGTGCCAGCAGTTATACAGGGATGCAGCCCCAGCATTTT.

This chain links TRBV20-1 with TRBJ1-1; D is undetermined. V lost 5 bases to trimming and J lost 1 base, with 14 bases between them. The CDR3 sequence is 14 residues long. Looked up from germline, CDR1 is DFQATT and CDR2 is SNEGSKA (reference sequence). The CDR3 sequence is CSACLPGWNTEAFF. DNA for the CDR3: TGCAGTGCTTGTCTCCCAGGATGGAACACTGAAGCTTTCTTT.

The chain joins TRBV5-1 to TRBJ1-3; D remains unclear. V lost 4 bases to trimming and J lost 0 bases, with 11 bases between them. The CDR3 is made up of 15 amino acids. Per the germline V gene, CDR1 is SGHRS and CDR2 is YFSETQ. The CDR3, as DNA: TGCGCCAGCAGCGCCGACGTCGTCTCTGGAAACACCATATATTTT. This codes for CASSADVVSGNTIYF.

This sequence joins TRBV6-1 and TRBJ2-1; 7 bases map to TRBD2. After removal of 8 bases from V and 10 bases from J, the junction contained 14 bases not matched to a gene. The CDR3 runs 14 residues. Looked up from germline, CDR1 is MNHNS and CDR2 is SASEGT. In nucleotides, the CDR3 is TGTGCCAGCGTGCGGGGGTGGAGCGGTGGGGAGCAGTTCTTC. It codes for CASVRGWSGGEQFF.

This chain uses TRBV10-3 with TRBJ2-2; D may be TRBD1 (6 bases). Germline V gene data show CDR1 as ENHRY and CDR2 as SYGVKD. Trimming pared 6 bases from V and 0 bases from J, leaving 8 bases between. The CDR3 runs 14 residues. The CDR3 coding sequence is TGTGCCATCAGCCGGGACACGAACACCGGGGAGCTGTTTTTT. Protein product: CAISRDTNTGELFF.